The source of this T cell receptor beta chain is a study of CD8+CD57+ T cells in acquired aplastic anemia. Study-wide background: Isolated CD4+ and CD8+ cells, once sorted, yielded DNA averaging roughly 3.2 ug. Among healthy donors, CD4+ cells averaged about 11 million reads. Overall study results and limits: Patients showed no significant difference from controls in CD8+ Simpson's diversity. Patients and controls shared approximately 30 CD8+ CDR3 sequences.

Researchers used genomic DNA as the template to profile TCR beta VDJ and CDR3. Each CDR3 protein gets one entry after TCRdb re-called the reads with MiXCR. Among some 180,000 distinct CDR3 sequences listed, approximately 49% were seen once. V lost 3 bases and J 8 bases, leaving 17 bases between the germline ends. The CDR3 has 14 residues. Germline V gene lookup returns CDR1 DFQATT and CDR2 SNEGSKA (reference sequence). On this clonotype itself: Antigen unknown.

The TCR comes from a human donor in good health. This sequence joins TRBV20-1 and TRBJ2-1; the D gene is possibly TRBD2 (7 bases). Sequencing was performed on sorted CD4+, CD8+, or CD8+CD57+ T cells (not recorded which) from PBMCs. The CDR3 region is CSASGMGGGDEQFF. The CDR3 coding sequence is TGCAGTGCTAGTGGTATGGGAGGGGGAGATGAGCAGTTCTTC.